Reported below is one T cell receptor beta chain. Its antigen is still unknown. One end of the junction fails to match germline, which may point to a read error. The entry originates in a study of cytomegalovirus exposure and HLA in healthy donors. Study context: Most genotyped donors, 65% to 90% of 350 to 500, had Caucasian-associated genetic ancestry.

Notes on the study in general: The authors later linked a missense DCLRE1C variant to TCR beta V- and J-gene trimming. Donors belonging to an Asian-associated ancestry cluster reportedly showed fewer N-insertions in productive TCRs than the approximately 640-donor mean, according to what a later analysis found.

The germline V gene has CDR1 SEHNR and CDR2 FQNEAQ (reference sequence). This CDR3 contains 19 residues. The study ran its PCR with 60 Vbeta and 13 Jbeta primers. Here immunoSEQ multiplex PCR was the method, and the copy in TCRdb shows in-frame clones only, minus some. The data contain fewer than 250,000 clones, roughly 87% of them singletons. This clonotype was obtained from a man aged 35 to 55 in good health and CMV-seropositive. The chain combines TRBV7-9 with TRBJ2-2, with a tentative D call TRBD1 (5 bases). Sequenced input: PBMCs. The CDR3 DNA reads TGTTCCAGCAGCCCGTTAATCATAGGGGAATATATGAACACCGGGGAGCTGTTTTTT. Amino acid sequence: CSSSPLIIGEYMNTGELFF. Based on the CDR3 plus reference TRBV7-9 and TRBJ2-2, the full variable domain is DTGVSQNPRHKITKRGQNVTFRCDPISEHNRLYWYRQTLGQGPEFLTYFQNEAQLEKSRLLSDRFSAERPKGSFSTLEIQRTEQGDSAMYLCSSSPLIIGEYMNTGELFFGEGSRLTVL.